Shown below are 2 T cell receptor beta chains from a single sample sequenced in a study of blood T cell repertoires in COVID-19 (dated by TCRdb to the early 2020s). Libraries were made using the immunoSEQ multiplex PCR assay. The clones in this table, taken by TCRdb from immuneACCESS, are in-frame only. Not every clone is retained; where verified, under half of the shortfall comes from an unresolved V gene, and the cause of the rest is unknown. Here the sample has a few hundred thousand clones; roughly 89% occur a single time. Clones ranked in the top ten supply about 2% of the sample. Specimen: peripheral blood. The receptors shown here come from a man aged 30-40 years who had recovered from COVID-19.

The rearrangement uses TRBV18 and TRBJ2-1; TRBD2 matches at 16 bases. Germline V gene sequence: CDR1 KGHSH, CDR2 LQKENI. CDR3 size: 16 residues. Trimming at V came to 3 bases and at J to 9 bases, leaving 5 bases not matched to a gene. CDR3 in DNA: TGTGCCAGCTCACCCCCGGGACTAGCGGGGGGGACTGAGCAGTTCTTC. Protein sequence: CASSPPGLAGGTEQFF. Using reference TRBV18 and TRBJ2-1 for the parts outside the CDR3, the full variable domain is NAGVMQNPRHLVRRRGQEARLRCSPMKGHSHVYWYRQLPEEGLKFMVYLQKENIIDESGMPKERFSAEFPKEGPSILRIQQVVRGDSAAYFCASSPPGLAGGTEQFFGPGTRLTVL.

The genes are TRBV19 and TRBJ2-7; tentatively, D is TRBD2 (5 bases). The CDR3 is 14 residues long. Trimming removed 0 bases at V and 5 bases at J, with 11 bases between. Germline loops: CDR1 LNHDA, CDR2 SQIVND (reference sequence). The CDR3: CASSIEGSPHEQYF. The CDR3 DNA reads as TGTGCCAGTAGTATAGAAGGGAGTCCTCACGAGCAGTACTTC.